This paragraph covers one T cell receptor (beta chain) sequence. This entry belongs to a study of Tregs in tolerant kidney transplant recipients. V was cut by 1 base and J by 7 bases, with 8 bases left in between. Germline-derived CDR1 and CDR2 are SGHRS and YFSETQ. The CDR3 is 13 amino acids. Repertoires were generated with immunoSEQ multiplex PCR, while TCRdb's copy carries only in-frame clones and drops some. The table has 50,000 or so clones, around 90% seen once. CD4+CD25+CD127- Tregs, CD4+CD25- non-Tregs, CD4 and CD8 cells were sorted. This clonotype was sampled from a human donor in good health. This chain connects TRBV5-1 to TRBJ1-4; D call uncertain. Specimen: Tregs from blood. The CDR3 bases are TGCGCCAGCAGCTTGCGTGGCGGTGAAAAACTGTTTTTT. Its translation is CASSLRGGEKLFF.